This TCR beta chain was identified in a study of shared clonotypes between healthy human individuals. This CDR3 spans 14 amino acids. Per germline, CDR1 LNHDA and CDR2 SQIVND (reference sequence). V lost 4 bases to trimming and J lost 6 bases, with 14 bases between them. Assay used: immunoSEQ multiplex PCR; TCRdb lists only in-frame clones, some missing. Here the sample spans about 2.4 million clones, roughly 93% being singletons. The sample comprised naive CD4+ T cells from PBMCs. The subset denotes: CD45RA+ positively selected. The source is a man younger than 30 in good health. Some clones in this sample may be carry-over from other donors' samples. J is TRBJ2-3 and V is TRBV19, with D possibly being TRBD1 (5 bases). CDR3 DNA sequence: TGTGCCAGTAGTAAGGGGCTTAGAGGTGATACGCAGTATTTT. Protein: CASSKGLRGDTQYF.